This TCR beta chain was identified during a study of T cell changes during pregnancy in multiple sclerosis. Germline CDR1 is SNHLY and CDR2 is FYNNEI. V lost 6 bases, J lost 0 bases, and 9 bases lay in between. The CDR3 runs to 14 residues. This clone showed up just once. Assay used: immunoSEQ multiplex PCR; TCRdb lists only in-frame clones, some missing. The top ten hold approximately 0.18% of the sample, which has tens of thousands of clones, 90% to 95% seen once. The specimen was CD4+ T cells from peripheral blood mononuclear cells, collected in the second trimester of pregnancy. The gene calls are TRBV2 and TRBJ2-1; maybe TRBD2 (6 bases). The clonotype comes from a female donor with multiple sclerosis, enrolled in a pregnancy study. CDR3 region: CASSPTSSYNEQFF. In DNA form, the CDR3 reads TGTGCCAGCAGCCCGACTAGCTCCTACAATGAGCAGTTCTTC.